This T cell receptor (beta chain) was obtained from a study of T cell responses to AZD1222 COVID-19 vaccine. This clone was seen once. The antigen remains undetermined. A read error may produce the germline difference seen at one junction end. The study, taken as a whole, reports: Repertoire sampling was restricted to post-peak T cell response timepoints. There were mostly white British donors and more females than males, and clonal diversity was possibly underestimated. Elevations in Spike-specific TCR breadth and depth followed administration of two AZD1222 doses. Unmutated variant regions reportedly attract nearly half of all spike-specific TCRs.

Generated by immunoSEQ multiplex PCR, the TCRdb table keeps only in-frame clones and is missing some. The sample contains around 180,000 clones, around 89% of which appear only once. The CDR3 consists of 15 residues. Germline V lookup: CDR1 SEHNR, CDR2 FQNEAQ (reference sequence). J is TRBJ2-1 and V is TRBV7-9, with D possibly being TRBD2 (5 bases). This TCR came from an adult in good health. This specimen consisted of peripheral blood, obtained on day 0 of AZD1222 vaccination. The DNA for the CDR3 is TGTGCCGGCAGCTTAGATGGAGGCTCCTACAATGAGCAGTTCTTC. Encoded protein: CAGSLDGGSYNEQFF.